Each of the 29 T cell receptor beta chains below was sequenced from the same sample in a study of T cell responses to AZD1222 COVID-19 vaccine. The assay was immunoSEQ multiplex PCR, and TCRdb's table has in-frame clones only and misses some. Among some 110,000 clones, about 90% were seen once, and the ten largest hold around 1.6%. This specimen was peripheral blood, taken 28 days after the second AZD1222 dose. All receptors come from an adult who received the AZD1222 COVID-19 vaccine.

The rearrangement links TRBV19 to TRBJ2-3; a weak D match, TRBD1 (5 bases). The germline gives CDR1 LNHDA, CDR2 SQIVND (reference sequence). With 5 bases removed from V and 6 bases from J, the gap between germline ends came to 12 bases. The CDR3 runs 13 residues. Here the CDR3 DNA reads TGTGCCAGTAGTCTATCAGGGTATGATACGCAGTATTTT. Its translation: CASSLSGYDTQYF. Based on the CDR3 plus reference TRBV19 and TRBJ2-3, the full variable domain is DGGITQSPKYLFRKEGQNVTLSCEQNLNHDAMYWYRQDPGQGLRLIYYSQIVNDFQKGDIAEGYSVSREKKESFPLTVTSAQKNPTAFYLCASSLSGYDTQYFGPGTRLTVL.

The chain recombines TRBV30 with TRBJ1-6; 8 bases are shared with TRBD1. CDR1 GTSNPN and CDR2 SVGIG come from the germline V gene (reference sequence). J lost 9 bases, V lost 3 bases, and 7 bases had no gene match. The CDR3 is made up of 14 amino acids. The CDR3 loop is CAWRLGGQGSPLHF. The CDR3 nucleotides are TGTGCCTGGAGACTCGGCGGACAGGGTTCACCCCTCCACTTT.

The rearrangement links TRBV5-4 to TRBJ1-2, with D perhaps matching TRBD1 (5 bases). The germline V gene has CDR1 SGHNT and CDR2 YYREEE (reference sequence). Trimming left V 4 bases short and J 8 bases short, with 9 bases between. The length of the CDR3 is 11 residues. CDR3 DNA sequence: TGTGCCAGCAGCGGGGGACCGGGCTACACCTTC. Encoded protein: CASSGGPGYTF.

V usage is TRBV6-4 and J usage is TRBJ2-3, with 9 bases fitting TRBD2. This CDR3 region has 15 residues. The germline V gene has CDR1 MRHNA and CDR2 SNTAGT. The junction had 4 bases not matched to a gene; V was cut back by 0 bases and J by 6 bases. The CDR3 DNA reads TGTGCCAGCAGTGACTCGGGACTAGCTTCCGATACGCAGTATTTT. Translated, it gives CASSDSGLASDTQYF.

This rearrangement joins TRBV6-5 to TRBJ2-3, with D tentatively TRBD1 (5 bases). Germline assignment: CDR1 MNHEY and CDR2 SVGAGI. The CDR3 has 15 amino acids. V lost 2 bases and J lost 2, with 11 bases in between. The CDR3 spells CASSYPDRHTDTQYF. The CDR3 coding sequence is TGTGCCAGCAGTTACCCCGACAGACACACAGATACGCAGTATTTT.

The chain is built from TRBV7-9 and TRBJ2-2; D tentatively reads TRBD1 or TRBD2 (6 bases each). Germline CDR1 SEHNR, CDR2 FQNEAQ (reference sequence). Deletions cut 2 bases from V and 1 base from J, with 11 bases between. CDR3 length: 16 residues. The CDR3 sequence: CASSLRGGGNTGELFF. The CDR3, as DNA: TGTGCCAGCAGCTTACGCGGAGGGGGGAACACCGGGGAGCTGTTTTTT.

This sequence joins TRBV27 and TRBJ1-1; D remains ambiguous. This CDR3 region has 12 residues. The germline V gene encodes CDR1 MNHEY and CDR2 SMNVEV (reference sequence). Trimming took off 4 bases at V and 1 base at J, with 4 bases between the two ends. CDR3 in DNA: TGTGCCAGCAGTTACGGGAACACTGAAGCTTTCTTT. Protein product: CASSYGNTEAFF.

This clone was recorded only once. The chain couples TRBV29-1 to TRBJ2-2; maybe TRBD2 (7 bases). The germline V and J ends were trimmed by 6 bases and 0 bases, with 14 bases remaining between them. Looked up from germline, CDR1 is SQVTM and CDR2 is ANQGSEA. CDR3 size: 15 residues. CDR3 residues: CSVREGGPNTGELFF. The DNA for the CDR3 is TGCAGCGTAAGGGAGGGGGGACCGAACACCGGGGAGCTGTTTTTT.

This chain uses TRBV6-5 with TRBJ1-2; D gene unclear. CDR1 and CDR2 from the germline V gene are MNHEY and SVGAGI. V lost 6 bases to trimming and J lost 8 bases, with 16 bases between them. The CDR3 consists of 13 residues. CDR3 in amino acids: CASSAIRSRGYTF. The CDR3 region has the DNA TGTGCCAGCAGCGCCATAAGGTCTAGGGGCTACACCTTC.

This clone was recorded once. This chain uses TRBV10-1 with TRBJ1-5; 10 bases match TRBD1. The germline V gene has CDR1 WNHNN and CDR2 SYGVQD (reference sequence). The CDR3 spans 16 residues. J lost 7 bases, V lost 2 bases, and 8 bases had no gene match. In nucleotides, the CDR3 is TGCGCCAGCAGTGAGCCCTCCGGGACAGGGGCCCAGCCCCAGCATTTT. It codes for CASSEPSGTGAQPQHF.

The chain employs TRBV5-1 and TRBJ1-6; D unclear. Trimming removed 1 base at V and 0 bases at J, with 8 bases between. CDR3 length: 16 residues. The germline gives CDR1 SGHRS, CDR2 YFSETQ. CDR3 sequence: CASSLRQVSYNSPLHF. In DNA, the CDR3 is TGCGCCAGCAGCTTGCGGCAGGTCTCCTATAATTCACCCCTCCACTTT.

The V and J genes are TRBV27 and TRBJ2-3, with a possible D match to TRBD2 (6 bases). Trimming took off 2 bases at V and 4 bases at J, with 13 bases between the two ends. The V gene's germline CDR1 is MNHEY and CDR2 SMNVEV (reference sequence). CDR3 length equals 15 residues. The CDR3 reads CASSLNAGMADTQYF. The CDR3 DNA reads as TGTGCCAGCAGTTTAAATGCGGGAATGGCAGATACGCAGTATTTT.

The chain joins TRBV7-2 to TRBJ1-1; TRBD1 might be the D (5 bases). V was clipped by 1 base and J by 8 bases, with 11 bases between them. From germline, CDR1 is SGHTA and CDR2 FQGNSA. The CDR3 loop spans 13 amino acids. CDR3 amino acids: CASSLGRREEAFF. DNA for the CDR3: TGTGCCAGCAGCTTAGGTCGCAGGGAGGAAGCTTTCTTT.

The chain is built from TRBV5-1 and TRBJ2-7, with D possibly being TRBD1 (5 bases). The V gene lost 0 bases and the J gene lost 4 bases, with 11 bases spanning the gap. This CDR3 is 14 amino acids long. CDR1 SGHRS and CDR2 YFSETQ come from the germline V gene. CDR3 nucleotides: TGCGCCAGCAGCTTGGACAGGATTAATTACGAGCAGTACTTC. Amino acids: CASSLDRINYEQYF.

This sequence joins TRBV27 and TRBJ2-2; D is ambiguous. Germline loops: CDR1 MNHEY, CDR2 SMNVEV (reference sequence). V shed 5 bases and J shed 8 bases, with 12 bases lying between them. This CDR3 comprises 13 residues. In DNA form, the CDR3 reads TGTGCCAGCAGTGGATGGGCCGAGGGGGAGCTGTTTTTT. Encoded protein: CASSGWAEGELFF.

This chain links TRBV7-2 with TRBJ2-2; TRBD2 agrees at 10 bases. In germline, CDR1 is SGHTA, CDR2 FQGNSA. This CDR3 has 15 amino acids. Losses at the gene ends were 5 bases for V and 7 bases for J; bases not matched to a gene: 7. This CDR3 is CASSTTGTSVGELFF. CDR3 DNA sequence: TGTGCCAGCAGCACCACAGGGACTAGCGTCGGGGAGCTGTTTTTT.

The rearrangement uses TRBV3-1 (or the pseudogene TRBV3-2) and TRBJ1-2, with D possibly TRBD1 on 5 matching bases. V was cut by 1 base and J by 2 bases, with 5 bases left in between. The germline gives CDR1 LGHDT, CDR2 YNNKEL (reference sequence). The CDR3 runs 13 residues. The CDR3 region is CASSQGQNYGYTF. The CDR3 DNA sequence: TGTGCCAGCAGCCAAGGACAGAACTATGGCTACACCTTC.

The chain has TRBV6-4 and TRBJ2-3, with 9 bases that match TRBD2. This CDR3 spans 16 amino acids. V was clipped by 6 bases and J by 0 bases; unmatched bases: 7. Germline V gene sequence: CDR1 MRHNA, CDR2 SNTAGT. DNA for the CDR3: TGTGCCAGCAGCGACCTAGCGGGAACTAGCACAGATACGCAGTATTTT. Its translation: CASSDLAGTSTDTQYF.

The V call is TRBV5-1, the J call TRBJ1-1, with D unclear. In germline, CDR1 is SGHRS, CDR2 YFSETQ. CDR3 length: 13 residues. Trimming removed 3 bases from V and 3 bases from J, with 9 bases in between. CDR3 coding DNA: TGCGCCAGCAGCTCCTCAGGTCACACTGAAGCTTTCTTT. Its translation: CASSSSGHTEAFF.

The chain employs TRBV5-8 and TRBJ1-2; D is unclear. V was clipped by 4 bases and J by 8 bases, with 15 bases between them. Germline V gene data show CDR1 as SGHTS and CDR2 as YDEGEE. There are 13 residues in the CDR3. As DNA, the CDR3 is TGTGCCAGCAGCCCCCTGATGGGGTCCGGCTACACCTTC. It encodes CASSPLMGSGYTF.

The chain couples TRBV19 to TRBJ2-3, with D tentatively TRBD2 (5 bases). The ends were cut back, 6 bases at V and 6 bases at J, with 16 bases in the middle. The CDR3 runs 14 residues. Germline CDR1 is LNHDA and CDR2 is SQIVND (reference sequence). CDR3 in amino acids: CASRMDSTEDTQYF. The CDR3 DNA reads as TGTGCCAGTAGGATGGACTCCACAGAGGATACGCAGTATTTT.

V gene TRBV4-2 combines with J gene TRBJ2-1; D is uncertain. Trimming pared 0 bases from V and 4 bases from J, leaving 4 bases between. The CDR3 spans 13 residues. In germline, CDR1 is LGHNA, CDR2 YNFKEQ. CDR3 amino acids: CASSQELYNEQFF. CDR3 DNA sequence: TGTGCCAGCAGCCAAGAATTGTACAATGAGCAGTTCTTC.

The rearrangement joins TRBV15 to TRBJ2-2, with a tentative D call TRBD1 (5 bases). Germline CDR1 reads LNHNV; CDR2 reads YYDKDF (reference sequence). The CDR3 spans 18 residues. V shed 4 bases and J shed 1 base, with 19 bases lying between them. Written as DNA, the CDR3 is TGTGCCACCAGCACCCGATATGACAGCCAAATGAACACCGGGGAGCTGTTTTTT. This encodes CATSTRYDSQMNTGELFF.

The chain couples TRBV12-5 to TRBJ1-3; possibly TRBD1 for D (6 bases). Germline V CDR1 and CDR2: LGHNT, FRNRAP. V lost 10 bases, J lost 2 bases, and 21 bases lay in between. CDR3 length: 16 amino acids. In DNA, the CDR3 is TGTGCTATCCCCCTGGAGCGGGGGGCGGCTGGAAACACCATATATTTT. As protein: CAIPLERGAAGNTIYF. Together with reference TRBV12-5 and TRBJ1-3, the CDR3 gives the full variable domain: DARVTQTPRHKVTEMGQEVTMRCQPILGHNTVFWYRQTMMQGLELLAYFRNRAPLDDSGMPKDRFSAEMPDATLATLKIQPSEPRDSAVYFCAIPLERGAAGNTIYFGEGSWLTVV.

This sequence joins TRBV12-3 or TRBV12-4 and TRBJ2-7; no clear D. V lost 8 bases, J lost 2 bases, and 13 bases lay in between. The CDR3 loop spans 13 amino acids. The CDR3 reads CASAQYTPYEQYF. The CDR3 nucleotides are TGTGCCAGCGCCCAGTACACCCCCTACGAGCAGTACTTC.

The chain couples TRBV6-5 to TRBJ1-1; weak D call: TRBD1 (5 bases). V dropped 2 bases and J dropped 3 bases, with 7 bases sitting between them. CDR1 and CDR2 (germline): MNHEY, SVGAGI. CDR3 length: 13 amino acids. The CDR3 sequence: CASSYQGDTEAFF. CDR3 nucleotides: TGTGCCAGCAGTTACCAAGGGGACACTGAAGCTTTCTTT.

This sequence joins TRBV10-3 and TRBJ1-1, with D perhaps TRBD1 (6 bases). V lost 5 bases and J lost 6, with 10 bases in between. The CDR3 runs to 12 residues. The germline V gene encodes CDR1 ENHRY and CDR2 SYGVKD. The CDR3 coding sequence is TGTGCCATCAGTACAGGGTCCCCTGAAGCTTTCTTT. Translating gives CAISTGSPEAFF.

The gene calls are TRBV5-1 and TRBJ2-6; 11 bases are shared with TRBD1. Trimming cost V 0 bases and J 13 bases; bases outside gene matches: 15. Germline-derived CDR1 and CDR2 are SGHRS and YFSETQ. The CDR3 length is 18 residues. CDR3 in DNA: TGCGCCAGCAGCTTGGATGGGACAGGGGGAAGAAGGGAACTAGTCCTGACTTTC. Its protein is CASSLDGTGGRRELVLTF.

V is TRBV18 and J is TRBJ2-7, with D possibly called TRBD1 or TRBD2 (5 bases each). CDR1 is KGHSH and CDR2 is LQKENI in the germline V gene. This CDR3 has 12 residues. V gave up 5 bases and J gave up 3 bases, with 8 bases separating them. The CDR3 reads CASSRDVYEQYF. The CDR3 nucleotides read TGTGCCAGCTCAAGGGACGTCTACGAGCAGTACTTC.